This T cell receptor beta chain was recovered during a study of blood T cell repertoires in COVID-19. Overall study: Specimens from acute and convalescent COVID-19 originated in the United States, Italy and Spain. Sample material is recorded as cDNA or gDNA derived from T cells, B-cell-depleted T cells, or PBMCs.

Per the original methods: Amplification from reference gene primers served as the basis for estimated nucleated cell counts. The assay was immunoSEQ multiplex PCR, and TCRdb's table has in-frame clones only and misses some. That table gives V, J and clone size, and the DNA gave D and trimming. The sample consists of over 250,000 clones, approximately 87% of them appearing once. CDR1 and CDR2 from the germline V gene are MDHEN and SYDVKM. V shed 5 bases, J shed 0 bases, and the junction held 7 bases outside the gene matches. The CDR3 contains 15 residues. This chain connects TRBV28 to TRBJ2-7; 7 bases are a match to TRBD1. Sample: peripheral blood. The origin of this receptor is a woman between 50 and 59 years old with acute or convalescent COVID-19. The CDR3 here is CASSTDRAGSYEQYF. The CDR3 nucleotides read TGTGCCAGCAGTACCGACAGGGCGGGCTCCTACGAGCAGTACTTC.